One and the same sample provided the 18 T cell receptor delta chains below, sequenced in a study of Vδ1+ human thymocytes. Study-level results: Highly polyclonal TRG and TRD repertoires with Gaussian CDR3 length distributions appeared in thymus.

No antigen has been identified for these receptors. Sequences come from RNA converted to cDNA by reverse transcription. Multiplex PCR used pooled V-gene forward primers and a constant-region reverse primer to amplify CDR3s. TCRdb called clones from the multiplex PCR reads again using CATT. The table lists about 53,000 delta-chain clones, less than 15% of them singletons. The sample taken for sequencing was Vdelta1+ gamma-delta thymocytes from the thymus. Subset given: FACS-sorted CD3+ TCRalphabeta- TCRVdelta1+ TCRVdelta2- thymocytes. The receptor source for this set is a girl under two years old who had congenital heart surgery.

The V gene is TRDV1, the J gene TRDJ1, with D tentatively TRDD2 (5 bases). CDR1 TSWWSYY and CDR2 QGS come from the germline V gene. The V end lost 2 bases, the J end lost 4 bases, and 17 bases lay between the germline ends. The CDR3 loop spans 16 amino acids. DNA of the CDR3: TGTGCTCTTGGGGAATTTCCTGAGGGGCTAGACGATAAACTCATCTTT. Residues: CALGEFPEGLDDKLIF.

This clone was counted between two and nine times. The gene calls are TRDV1 and TRDJ1, with D possibly called TRDD2 or TRDD3 (6 bases each). Germline V CDR1 and CDR2: TSWWSYY, QGS. This CDR3 spans 21 amino acids. V was trimmed by 0 bases and J by 0 bases, leaving 26 bases between them. The CDR3 spells CALGELVLRGLWGYYTDKLIF. CDR3 sequence (DNA): TGTGCTCTTGGGGAACTAGTCCTACGGGGTCTCTGGGGTTACTACACCGATAAACTCATCTTT.

This clone was observed a handful of times. V gene TRDV1 combines with J gene TRDJ1, with 12 bases lining up with TRDD3. V shed 7 bases and J 3 bases; nucleotides not matched to a gene: 18. Looked up from germline, CDR1 is TSWWSYY and CDR2 is QGS. This CDR3 comprises 19 residues. The CDR3 coding sequence is TGTGCTCTTGAGGAGCGAGTGTTTACTGGGGGATACTACGCCGATAAACTCATCTTT. This codes for CALEERVFTGGYYADKLIF.

The gene calls are TRDV2 and TRDJ1; either TRDD2 or TRDD3 may supply D (9 bases each). CDR1 and CDR2 from the germline V gene are GEAIGNYY and EKD. The CDR3 sequence is 25 residues long. Deletions cut 0 bases from V and 0 bases from J, with 40 bases between. The CDR3 is CACDTSFLPGGTGGGFSRNTDKLIF. The CDR3 coding sequence is TGTGCCTGTGACACCTCCTTCCTACCAGGGGGTACTGGGGGAGGCTTTAGTCGAAACACCGATAAACTCATCTTT.

This chain uses TRDV2 with TRDJ1; possibly TRDD2 or TRDD3 for D (5 bases each). This CDR3 has 18 amino acids. Germline V gene lookup returns CDR1 GEAIGNYY and CDR2 EKD. CDR3: CAGRNPLLSTSGADKLIF. CDR3 in DNA: TGTGCTGGCAGAAACCCTCTCCTATCGACTAGTGGGGCGGATAAACTCATCTTT.

As to this clone: A much larger clone differs from this one at a single base, so this may be a read error. The chain couples TRDV2 to TRDJ1, with 7 bases fitting TRDD3. Germline values: CDR1 GEAIGNYY, CDR2 EKD. The CDR3 covers 14 residues. The CDR3 reads CACDTGWGFGKFIF. DNA of the CDR3: TGTGCCTGTGACACCGGCTGGGGGTTCGGTAAATTCATCTTT.

The V call is TRDV1, the J call TRDJ1; TRDD2 is a possible D gene (9 bases). Trimming cost V 1 base and J 3 bases, with 33 bases left between them. The CDR3 spans 22 residues. Germline V gene data show CDR1 as TSWWSYY and CDR2 as QGS. The CDR3 region has the DNA TGTGCTCTTGGGGAACACCCCGGCCTTCCTACGCGATGGGGGATTGTCGCCGATAAACTCATCTTT. Its translation: CALGEHPGLPTRWGIVADKLIF.

This clone was recorded a few times. The V gene is TRDV1, the J gene TRDJ1; D might be TRDD3 (5 bases). Trimming left V 0 bases short and J 1 base short, with 21 bases between. Germline-derived CDR1 and CDR2 are TSWWSYY and QGS. The CDR3 has 19 amino acids. The CDR3 coding sequence is TGTGCTCTTGGGGAACTCCTGGTGGGATCCGACCATACCACCGATAAACTCATCTTT. It translates to CALGELLVGSDHTTDKLIF.

The V and J genes are TRDV1 and TRDJ1, with 8 bases matching TRDD3. The V gene's germline CDR1 is TSWWSYY and CDR2 QGS. The ends lost 1 base at V and 0 bases at J; junction bases unmatched: 10. This CDR3 region has 18 residues. CDR3 sequence reads: CALGEPTPGGEYTDKLIF. In nucleotides, the CDR3 is TGTGCTCTTGGGGAACCAACCCCTGGGGGAGAGTACACCGATAAACTCATCTTT.

The rearrangement uses TRDV1 and TRDJ1, with 9 bases aligning to TRDD3. The CDR3 runs 20 residues. Germline V gives CDR1 TSWWSYY, CDR2 QGS. J was trimmed by 0 bases and V by 0 bases; bases with no gene match: 14. The CDR3 loop reads CALGELEVRLGEFYTDKLIF. The CDR3 nucleotides are TGTGCTCTTGGGGAACTAGAAGTCCGACTGGGGGAGTTCTACACCGATAAACTCATCTTT.

With respect to this clone: The sample carries other DNA sequences with the same CDR3. The chain joins TRDV1 to TRDJ1, with D possibly being TRDD3 (6 bases). Trimming left V 0 bases short and J 9 bases short, with 26 bases between. CDR3 length: 18 amino acids. The germline CDR1 and CDR2 sequences are TSWWSYY and QGS. The chain's CDR3 is CALGELYDGRGDPKELIF. In DNA, the CDR3 is TGTGCTCTTGGGGAACTCTACGACGGCCGGGGGGACCCGAAGGAACTCATCTTT.

Concerning this clone itself: A read error may explain this, as a much larger clone is one base away. The chain carries TRDV2 and TRDJ2, with D perhaps matching TRDD3 (5 bases). Germline V lookup: CDR1 GEAIGNYY, CDR2 EKD. Between the trimmed V and J ends, which lost 3 bases and 0 bases, there was a span of 16 bases. The CDR3 has 17 amino acids. CDR3 amino acids: CACDPPGGSALTAQLFF. Written as DNA, the CDR3 is TGTGCCTGTGACCCCCCGGGGGGTTCCGCTTTGACAGCACAACTCTTCTTT.

The genes are TRDV1 and TRDJ1; 10 nucleotides agree with TRDD3. Germline-derived CDR1 and CDR2 are TSWWSYY and QGS. V trimming: 2 bases; J trimming: 0 bases; junction bases outside the gene matches: 24. This CDR3 region has 23 residues. The CDR3 DNA is TGTGCTCTTGGGGAATCCGCGCCTACTCTCCTACTGGGGGATTCGGGGTACACCGATAAACTCATCTTT. This codes for CALGESAPTLLLGDSGYTDKLIF.

J is TRDJ3 and V is TRAV29/DV5; a possible D gene is TRDD3 (8 bases). CDR3 length: 20 residues. Germline assignment: CDR1 NSMFDY and CDR2 ISSIKDK. The DNA for the CDR3 is TGTGCCTCCTTCTTCCTAAACGAGGGATACGGCTCCTGGGACACCCGACAGATGTTTTTC. The encoded protein is CASFFLNEGYGSWDTRQMFF.

The chain has TRDV1 and TRDJ1; possible D gene TRDD3, 6 bases. The CDR3 is 23 amino acids. Germline-derived CDR1 and CDR2 are TSWWSYY and QGS. V lost 0 bases, J lost 0 bases, and 32 bases lay in between. The CDR3: CALGELRTYTIRGGIPDTDKLIF. The CDR3 DNA is TGTGCTCTTGGGGAACTACGAACCTACACTATCCGTGGGGGCATACCCGACACCGATAAACTCATCTTT.

This clone has just a few counts. The chain is built from TRDV1 and TRDJ1; 7 nucleotides match TRDD3. Losses at the gene ends were 4 bases for V and 0 bases for J; bases not matched to a gene: 11. CDR3 length: 17 amino acids. Per the germline V gene, CDR1 is TSWWSYY and CDR2 is QGS. This CDR3 is CALGGPVGETYTDKLIF. The DNA of the CDR3 is TGTGCTCTTGGGGGACCCGTGGGGGAAACTTACACCGATAAACTCATCTTT.

This clone was recorded a few times. The chain recombines TRDV1 with TRDJ1, with D possibly being TRDD2 (6 bases). CDR3 length equals 17 residues. Per the germline V gene, CDR1 is TSWWSYY and CDR2 is QGS. V was trimmed by 4 bases and J by 0 bases, leaving 18 bases between them. The CDR3 DNA follows: TGTGCTCTTGGGGTCCTACCACCCTGGGCGTACACCGATAAACTCATCTTT. Amino acid sequence: CALGVLPPWAYTDKLIF.

The rearrangement links TRDV1 to TRDJ1; D not certain. V was trimmed by 2 bases and J by 1 base, leaving 11 bases between them. The CDR3 spans 15 residues. Per the germline V gene, CDR1 is TSWWSYY and CDR2 is QGS. The CDR3 loop is CALGENGRATDKLIF. The CDR3 nucleotides read TGTGCTCTTGGGGAAAATGGCAGGGCCACCGATAAACTCATCTTT.